The clone carrying this T cell receptor (beta chain) was picked up one time. Its target is not known. Related graft donors supplied nonmyeloablative bone marrow transplants, and mixed chimerism was transient. TCRdb's copy holds only in-frame clones and misses some; the assay was immunoSEQ multiplex PCR. The data contain 50,000 or so clones, around 90% of them singletons. These data are taken from a study of Tregs in tolerant kidney transplant recipients. Study-level results: Tolerant patients' donor-specific Tregs expanded beyond overall Tregs, suggesting antigen-driven growth. Biological reproducibility was not directly addressed in this study. Validation in larger populations is needed because few patients were studied. The most relevant donor-specific Treg TCRbeta repertoire apparently came from expansion with activated donor B cells.

The CDR3 consists of 15 residues. The V gene lost 1 base and the J gene lost 6 bases, with 16 bases spanning the gap. The germline gives CDR1 LGHNA, CDR2 YNFKEQ. J is TRBJ2-7 and V is TRBV4-2; possible D gene TRBD2, 6 bases. This clonotype originated in a human patient who received a combined kidney and bone marrow transplant. The graft donor may be the source of some T cells. Here the sequenced sample was CD8+ T cells from blood (PBMCs), taken 12 months after the transplant. CDR3 in amino acids: CASSQAGTSGFEQYF. The DNA of the CDR3 is TGTGCCAGCAGCCAAGCCGGGACTTCGGGTTTCGAGCAGTACTTC.